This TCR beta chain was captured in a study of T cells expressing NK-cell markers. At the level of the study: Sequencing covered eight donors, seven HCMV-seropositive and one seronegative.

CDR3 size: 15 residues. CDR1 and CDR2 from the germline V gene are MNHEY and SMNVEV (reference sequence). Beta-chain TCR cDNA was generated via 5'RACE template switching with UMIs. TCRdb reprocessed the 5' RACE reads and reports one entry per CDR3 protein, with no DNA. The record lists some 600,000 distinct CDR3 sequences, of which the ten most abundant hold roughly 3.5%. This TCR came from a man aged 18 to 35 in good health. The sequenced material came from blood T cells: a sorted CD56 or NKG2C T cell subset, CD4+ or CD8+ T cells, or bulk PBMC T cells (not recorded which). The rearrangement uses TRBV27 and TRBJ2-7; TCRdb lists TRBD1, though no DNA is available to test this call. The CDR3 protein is CASKITGGEYYEQYF.